The 32 T cell receptor beta chains below were found in one sample sequenced in a study of HIV-infected patients and healthy controls (dated 2014 in TCRdb). Libraries were built with 5' RACE. These reads were obtained on an Illumina MiSeq. Reverse transcription of approximately 540 ng RNA was performed with SuperScript III using primers directed against the alpha and beta constant regions. Alpha and beta chain libraries were generated separately via chain-specific third strand synthesis with multiplexing indices. TCRdb itself trimmed the public reads at Q25 with fastp, ran MiXCR and retained productive beta chains. Every distinct CDR3 protein forms one entry, paired with its most common genes and DNA. In this sample the table shows some 15,000 distinct CDR3 sequences, 9.4% of which occur a single time. The ten largest make up around 5.5% of the sample. Whole blood was used without cell fractionation, so all unsorted peripheral T cells were reflected in the repertoire.

The sequenced sample consisted of blood. These receptors were obtained from an adult in good health.

This clonotype was counted many times. DNA for the CDR3: TGTGCCAGCTCCCCCGACCGCGGGGCCACAGATACGCAGTATTTT. The encoded protein is CASSPDRGATDTQYF. The chain combines TRBV18 with TRBJ2-3; tentative D call: TRBD2 (6 bases). Between the trimmed V and J ends, which lost 6 bases and 2 bases, there was a span of 15 bases. CDR3 length equals 15 residues. Germline V gene sequence: CDR1 KGHSH, CDR2 LQKENI.

V usage is TRBV18 and J usage is TRBJ2-3, with 8 bases matching TRBD2. Germline values: CDR1 KGHSH, CDR2 LQKENI. Trimming took 3 bases from V and 6 from J; bases not matched to a gene: 5. The CDR3 spans 14 residues. The CDR3, as DNA: TGTGCCAGCTCACCCGCGGGAGGAGGCGATACGCAGTATTTT. Translation gives CASSPAGGGDTQYF.

In this sample, this clonotype turned up a few times. V and J are TRBV19 and TRBJ2-3; D may be TRBD1 or TRBD2 (5 bases each). CDR3 size: 15 residues. Germline V gene lookup returns CDR1 LNHDA and CDR2 SQIVND (reference sequence). V was shortened by 4 bases and J by 4 bases, with 15 bases between the two germline ends. As DNA, the CDR3 is TGTGCCAGTAGTACCCCGGAACGGGGCGCAGATACGCAGTATTTT. This translates into CASSTPERGADTQYF.

This clonotype was counted a few times. The chain recombines TRBV5-4 with TRBJ2-3; D is perhaps TRBD1 or TRBD2 (7 bases each). The CDR3 spans 16 residues. The germline V and J ends were trimmed by 0 bases and 0 bases, with 11 bases remaining between them. Germline assignment: CDR1 SGHNT and CDR2 YYREEE (reference sequence). The CDR3 nucleotides read TGTGCCAGCAGCTTGGGCAGGGGGGGAAGCACAGATACGCAGTATTTT. Translating gives CASSLGRGGSTDTQYF.

In this sample, this clonotype turned up many times. This rearrangement joins TRBV7-9 to TRBJ1-1; maybe TRBD1 (5 bases). Trimming stripped 1 base from V and 6 bases from J, with 18 bases between. Germline loops: CDR1 SEHNR, CDR2 FQNEAQ (reference sequence). The CDR3 covers 16 residues. In DNA form, the CDR3 reads TGTGCCAGCAGCTTAGGGCAGGGCCGTTCAGTGTCTGAAGCTTTCTTT. It encodes CASSLGQGRSVSEAFF.

This clonotype was recorded at least ten times. CDR3 sequence (DNA): TGTGTCTTCAGGATGCGGGCTTCCTACAATGAGCAGTTCTTC. It encodes CVFRMRASYNEQFF. The rearrangement uses TRBV30 and TRBJ2-1; D might be TRBD2 (5 bases). The germline CDR1 and CDR2 sequences are GTSNPN and SVGIG (reference sequence). The CDR3 has 14 residues.

This clonotype was counted at least ten times. This chain uses TRBV7-2 with TRBJ2-1, with 7 bases aligning to TRBD1. V lost 7 bases to trimming and J lost 10 bases; unmatched junction nucleotides: 10. Germline CDR1 reads SGHTA; CDR2 reads FQGNSA. The CDR3 has 13 residues. In DNA, the CDR3 is TGTGCCAGCACCCCAGGGTGGACAGGAGAGCAGTTCTTC. This codes for CASTPGWTGEQFF.

This clonotype is labeled as medium-sized. The chain uses TRBV6-5 and TRBJ1-2, with D perhaps matching TRBD1 (5 bases). Germline V gene lookup returns CDR1 MNHEY and CDR2 SVGAGI. Trimming removed 0 bases from V and 1 base from J, with 15 bases in between. The CDR3 loop spans 17 amino acids. CDR3 DNA sequence: TGTGCCAGCAGTTACTCGATCGGCAGGGACGGTAACTATGGCTACACCTTC. It is translated as CASSYSIGRDGNYGYTF.

This clonotype was observed many times. The gene calls are TRBV7-2 and TRBJ2-5, with D perhaps matching TRBD2 (6 bases). The CDR3 totals 13 residues. Trimming removed 0 bases at V and 5 bases at J, with 7 bases between. Per the germline V gene, CDR1 is SGHTA and CDR2 is FQGNSA. The CDR3: CASSLAGRETQYF. The CDR3 DNA reads as TGTGCCAGCAGCTTAGCGGGGAGGGAGACCCAGTACTTC.

CDR3 region: CASSSVVQAGWFWDTEAFF. The CDR3 region has the DNA TGTGCCAGCAGTTCAGTGGTTCAGGCAGGGTGGTTTTGGGACACTGAAGCTTTCTTT. The V gene is TRBV12-3 or TRBV12-4, the J gene TRBJ1-1; possible D gene TRBD1, 5 bases. The ends were cut back, 4 bases at V and 3 bases at J, with 27 bases in the middle. The CDR3 has 19 amino acids.

This clonotype has ten or more counts. The V and J genes are TRBV4-3 and TRBJ2-3; TRBD2 matches 9 bases. V dropped 4 bases and J dropped 6; count of bases not matched to a gene: 5. Germline CDR1 reads LGHNA; CDR2 reads YSLEER. The CDR3 consists of 14 residues. In DNA form, the CDR3 reads TGCGCCAGCAGCCGCGGACTAGCGCCGGATACGCAGTATTTT. Translating it yields CASSRGLAPDTQYF.

This clonotype has a count of ten or more. V gene TRBV3-2 combines with J gene TRBJ1-5; TRBD1, the table's D call, lacks a check against the DNA. TRBV3-2 is a pseudogene. The CDR3 covers 17 residues. The chain's CDR3 is CASIRDRFSISNQPQHF. CDR3 DNA: TGTGCATCAATCCGGGACAGGTTTTCCATTAGCAATCAGCCCCAGCATTTT.

In its sample, this clonotype ranks as medium-sized (0.01 to 0.1%). The chain employs TRBV20-1 and TRBJ2-3; D unresolved. The V end lost 5 bases, the J end lost 1 base, and 10 bases lay between the germline ends. The CDR3 loop spans 13 amino acids. Looked up from germline, CDR1 is DFQATT and CDR2 is SNEGSKA (reference sequence). The DNA of the CDR3 is TGCAGTGCTCGCGGCCAGGGCACAGATACGCAGTATTTT. This gives the protein CSARGQGTDTQYF.

This clonotype was seen many times. The V and J genes are TRBV12-3 or TRBV12-4 and TRBJ1-6, with D hard to call. The CDR3 sequence is 14 residues long. Trimming took 4 bases from V and 3 from J, leaving 7 bases between them. CDR3 protein: CASSSGIYNSPLHF. In DNA form, the CDR3 reads TGTGCCAGCAGTTCCGGAATCTATAATTCACCCCTCCACTTT.

In DNA form, the CDR3 reads TGCGCCAGCAGCCAGTTGACAGGCGAGATGTTTTTT. This codes for CASSQLTGEMFF. J is TRBJ1-4 and V is TRBV4-1; D possibly corresponds to TRBD1 (6 bases). The germline CDR1 and CDR2 sequences are MGHRA and YSYEKL. The CDR3 runs to 12 residues. The ends were cut back, 3 bases at V and 15 bases at J, with 14 bases in the middle.

This clonotype came up many times. The V call is TRBV20-1, the J call TRBJ2-4; D not resolved. The CDR3 is made up of 15 amino acids. V gave up 0 bases and J gave up 0 bases, with 9 bases separating them. CDR1 and CDR2 from the germline V gene are DFQATT and SNEGSKA (reference sequence). The CDR3 DNA is TGCAGTGCTAGAGATACCTCCTTAGCCAAAAACATTCAGTACTTC. Its translation: CSARDTSLAKNIQYF.

The V call is TRBV7-2, the J call TRBJ2-1, with 10 nucleotides matching TRBD2. This CDR3 is built from 17 residues. Germline CDR1 is SGHTA and CDR2 is FQGNSA. Trimming took 5 bases from V and 0 from J; bases not matched to a gene: 7. CDR3 amino acids: CASSELPSGSSYNEQFF. The CDR3 region has the DNA TGTGCCAGCAGCGAATTACCTAGCGGGAGCTCCTACAATGAGCAGTTCTTC.

This clonotype was seen repeatedly, ten times or more. The chain combines TRBV7-8 with TRBJ2-5; D perhaps matches TRBD1 (5 bases). The length of the CDR3 is 14 residues. Germline-derived CDR1 and CDR2 are SGHVS and FQNEAQ. Trimming took off 1 base at V and 1 base at J, with 7 bases between the two ends. CDR3 amino acids: CASSLDRSQETQYF. CDR3 DNA sequence: TGTGCCAGCAGCTTAGACAGGTCCCAAGAGACCCAGTACTTC.

This chain joins TRBV30 and TRBJ1-5, with unresolved D. There are 15 residues in the CDR3. The V gene lost 3 bases and the J gene lost 2 bases, with 14 bases spanning the gap. Germline V gives CDR1 GTSNPN, CDR2 SVGIG (reference sequence). CDR3 loop: CAWRSARSGNQPQHF. In nucleotides, the CDR3 is TGTGCCTGGAGGTCCGCCCGTTCGGGCAATCAGCCCCAGCATTTT.

This clonotype was counted at least ten times. The CDR3 bases are TGCAGTGCCGAGATTCCCGAGGATGGGTACGAGCAGTACTTC. The encoded protein is CSAEIPEDGYEQYF. V usage is TRBV20-1 and J usage is TRBJ2-7; no firm D call. This CDR3 is 14 amino acids long. The V and J ends lost 6 bases and 4 bases respectively, with 19 bases between them. Germline V lookup: CDR1 DFQATT, CDR2 SNEGSKA (reference sequence).

This clonotype came up a few times. The chain has TRBV29-1 and TRBJ2-5; D call uncertain. The germline CDR1 and CDR2 sequences are SQVTM and ANQGSEA. Trimming stripped 5 bases from V and 2 bases from J, with 9 bases between. CDR3 length: 12 amino acids. The CDR3 DNA reads as TGCAGCGTTAATTTCCGTCAAGAGACCCAGTACTTC. Protein sequence: CSVNFRQETQYF.

This clonotype counts as medium-sized. J is TRBJ2-7 and V is TRBV28; 11 nucleotides match TRBD2. Trimming removed 8 bases from V and 2 bases from J; junction bases left unmatched: 2. From germline, CDR1 is MDHEN and CDR2 SYDVKM. This CDR3 contains 13 residues. This CDR3 reads CASGTSGPYEQYF. The CDR3 nucleotides read TGTGCCAGCGGGACTAGCGGCCCCTACGAGCAGTACTTC.

This clonotype has a handful of counts. The chain joins TRBV4-1 to TRBJ2-1, with unresolved D. There are 14 residues in the CDR3. The germline V and J ends were trimmed by 0 bases and 4 bases, with 7 bases remaining between them. Germline V CDR1 and CDR2: MGHRA, YSYEKL. As DNA, the CDR3 is TGCGCCAGCAGCCAAGATCGAGCGTACAATGAGCAGTTCTTC. This translates into CASSQDRAYNEQFF.

Within the sample, this clonotype is medium-sized. The rearrangement links TRBV29-1 to TRBJ2-3; TRBD2 might be the D (5 bases). Trimming took off 4 bases at V and 0 bases at J, with 14 bases between the two ends. This CDR3 spans 15 amino acids. Germline loops: CDR1 SQVTM, CDR2 ANQGSEA. CDR3 region: CSVGGPGGSTDTQYF. CDR3 DNA: TGCAGCGTTGGTGGTCCGGGCGGGAGCACAGATACGCAGTATTTT.

This clonotype was observed at least ten times. The chain couples TRBV6-5 to TRBJ2-6; a possible D gene is TRBD1 (6 bases). V lost 7 bases to trimming and J lost 0 bases, with 22 bases between them. The CDR3 contains 19 residues. The germline V gene encodes CDR1 MNHEY and CDR2 SVGAGI. DNA of the CDR3: TGTGCCAGCACCCGAGCCCCCCACAGGGCGTCCTCTGGGGCCAACGTCCTGACTTTC. As protein: CASTRAPHRASSGANVLTF.

In this sample, this clonotype turned up many times. The gene calls are TRBV29-1 and TRBJ2-5; TRBD1 is a possible D gene (6 bases). The germline CDR1 and CDR2 sequences are SQVTM and ANQGSEA. The V end lost 4 bases, the J end lost 7 bases, and 16 bases lay between the germline ends. This CDR3 has 13 residues. The CDR3 DNA reads TGCAGCGTTGTAGAGTTCCTACAGGGGACCCAGTACTTC. As protein: CSVVEFLQGTQYF. The complete variable domain, with remaining parts taken from reference TRBV29-1 and TRBJ2-5, reads SAVISQKPSRDICQRGTSLTIQCQVDSQVTMMFWYRQQPGQSLTLIATANQGSEATYESGFVIDKFPISRPNLTFSTLTVSNMSPEDSSIYLCSVVEFLQGTQYFGPGTRLLVL.

In its sample, this clonotype ranks as medium-sized. The V and J genes are TRBV14 and TRBJ2-7; D remains unclear. V lost 1 base and J lost 0, with 7 bases in between. The CDR3 sequence is 14 residues long. Per germline, CDR1 SGHDN and CDR2 FVKESK. CDR3 residues: CASSQVADSYEQYV. In DNA, the CDR3 is TGTGCCAGCAGCCAAGTCGCAGACTCCTACGAGCAGTACGTC.

Comments on this clonotype: A much larger clone differs from this one at a single base, so this may be a read error. This rearrangement joins TRBV4-3 to TRBJ2-7; D is unresolved. CDR1 LGHNA and CDR2 YSLEER come from the germline V gene. V dropped 0 bases and J dropped 0 bases, with 9 bases sitting between them. The CDR3 length is 15 residues. The DNA for the CDR3 is TGCGCCAGCAGCCAAGATCCCAGGAGCTCCTACGAGCAGTACTTC. Its protein product is CASSQDPRSSYEQYF.

This clonotype is judged medium-sized. The rearrangement links TRBV28 to TRBJ1-2; no definite D call. This CDR3 region has 15 residues. V shed 2 bases and J shed 4 bases, with 14 bases lying between them. Germline-derived CDR1 and CDR2 are MDHEN and SYDVKM. CDR3 amino acids: CASSLGGGPIYGYTF. CDR3 sequence (DNA): TGTGCCAGCAGTTTAGGCGGAGGGCCCATCTATGGCTACACCTTC.

This clonotype rates as medium-sized. V is TRBV25-1 and J is TRBJ2-5; no reliable D call. Per germline, CDR1 MGHDK and CDR2 SYGVNS. Trimming pared 6 bases from V and 3 bases from J, leaving 17 bases between. The CDR3 consists of 15 residues. The CDR3 loop is CASRPTSVFEETQYF. CDR3 coding DNA: TGTGCCAGCAGGCCCACGAGCGTATTCGAAGAGACCCAGTACTTC.

This clonotype was seen more than once but under ten times. The rearrangement joins TRBV4-3 to TRBJ2-1; 14 bases fit TRBD2. Germline V gene data show CDR1 as LGHNA and CDR2 as YSLEER. The CDR3 length is 16 residues. V lost 1 base to trimming and J lost 4 bases; unmatched junction nucleotides: 0. The CDR3 nucleotides are TGCGCCAGCAGCCAAGGGACTAGCGGGAGGTACAATGAGCAGTTCTTC. It specifies CASSQGTSGRYNEQFF.

The sample holds a few counts of this clonotype. The chain is built from TRBV28 and TRBJ2-1, with D tentatively TRBD1 or TRBD2 (5 bases each). Trimming cost V 3 bases and J 2 bases, with 11 bases left between them. This CDR3 spans 15 amino acids. Germline lookup yields CDR1 MDHEN and CDR2 SYDVKM. The CDR3 region has the DNA TGTGCCAGCAGTTTTGGGACGGGGACCTACAATGAGCAGTTCTTC. Translated: CASSFGTGTYNEQFF.